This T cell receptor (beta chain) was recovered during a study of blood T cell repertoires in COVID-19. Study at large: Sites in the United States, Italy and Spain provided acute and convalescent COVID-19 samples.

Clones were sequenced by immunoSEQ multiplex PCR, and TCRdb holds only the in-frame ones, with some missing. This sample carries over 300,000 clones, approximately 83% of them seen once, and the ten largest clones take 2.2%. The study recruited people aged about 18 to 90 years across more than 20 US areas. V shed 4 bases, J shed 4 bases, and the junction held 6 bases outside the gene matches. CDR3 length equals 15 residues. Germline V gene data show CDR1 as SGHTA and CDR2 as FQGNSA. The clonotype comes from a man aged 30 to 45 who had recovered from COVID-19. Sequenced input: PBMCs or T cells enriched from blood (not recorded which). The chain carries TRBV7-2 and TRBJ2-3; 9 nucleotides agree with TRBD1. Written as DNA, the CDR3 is TGTGCCAGCAGCTCAACAGGGGGCCGGGCAGATACGCAGTATTTT. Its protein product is CASSSTGGRADTQYF.